This T cell receptor (beta chain) stems from a study of T cells in Graves' hyperthyroidism and ophthalmopathy. The junction had 6 bases not matched to a gene; V was cut back by 6 bases and J by 7 bases. Germline values: CDR1 MNHEY, CDR2 SVGEGT. CDR3 size: 14 residues. Not enrolled were patients with uncontrolled infection, other autoimmune disease, pregnancy or lactation. RNA transcripts yielded amplified TCR beta CDR3 regions. TCR CDR3 underwent first-round RT-PCR with the HTBI primer set. MiXCR, run by TCRdb on the multiplex PCR reads, gives a single entry per CDR3 protein. The sample lists around 400,000 distinct CDR3 sequences; roughly 15% were seen once.

The V gene is TRBV6-2 or TRBV6-3, the J gene TRBJ2-1; 10 bases align to TRBD2. The origin of this receptor is an older woman with Graves' ophthalmopathy. Sequenced input: blood. The CDR3 here is CASSGTSAGNEQFF. DNA of the CDR3: TGTGCCAGCAGCGGGACTAGCGCGGGGAATGAGCAGTTCTTC.